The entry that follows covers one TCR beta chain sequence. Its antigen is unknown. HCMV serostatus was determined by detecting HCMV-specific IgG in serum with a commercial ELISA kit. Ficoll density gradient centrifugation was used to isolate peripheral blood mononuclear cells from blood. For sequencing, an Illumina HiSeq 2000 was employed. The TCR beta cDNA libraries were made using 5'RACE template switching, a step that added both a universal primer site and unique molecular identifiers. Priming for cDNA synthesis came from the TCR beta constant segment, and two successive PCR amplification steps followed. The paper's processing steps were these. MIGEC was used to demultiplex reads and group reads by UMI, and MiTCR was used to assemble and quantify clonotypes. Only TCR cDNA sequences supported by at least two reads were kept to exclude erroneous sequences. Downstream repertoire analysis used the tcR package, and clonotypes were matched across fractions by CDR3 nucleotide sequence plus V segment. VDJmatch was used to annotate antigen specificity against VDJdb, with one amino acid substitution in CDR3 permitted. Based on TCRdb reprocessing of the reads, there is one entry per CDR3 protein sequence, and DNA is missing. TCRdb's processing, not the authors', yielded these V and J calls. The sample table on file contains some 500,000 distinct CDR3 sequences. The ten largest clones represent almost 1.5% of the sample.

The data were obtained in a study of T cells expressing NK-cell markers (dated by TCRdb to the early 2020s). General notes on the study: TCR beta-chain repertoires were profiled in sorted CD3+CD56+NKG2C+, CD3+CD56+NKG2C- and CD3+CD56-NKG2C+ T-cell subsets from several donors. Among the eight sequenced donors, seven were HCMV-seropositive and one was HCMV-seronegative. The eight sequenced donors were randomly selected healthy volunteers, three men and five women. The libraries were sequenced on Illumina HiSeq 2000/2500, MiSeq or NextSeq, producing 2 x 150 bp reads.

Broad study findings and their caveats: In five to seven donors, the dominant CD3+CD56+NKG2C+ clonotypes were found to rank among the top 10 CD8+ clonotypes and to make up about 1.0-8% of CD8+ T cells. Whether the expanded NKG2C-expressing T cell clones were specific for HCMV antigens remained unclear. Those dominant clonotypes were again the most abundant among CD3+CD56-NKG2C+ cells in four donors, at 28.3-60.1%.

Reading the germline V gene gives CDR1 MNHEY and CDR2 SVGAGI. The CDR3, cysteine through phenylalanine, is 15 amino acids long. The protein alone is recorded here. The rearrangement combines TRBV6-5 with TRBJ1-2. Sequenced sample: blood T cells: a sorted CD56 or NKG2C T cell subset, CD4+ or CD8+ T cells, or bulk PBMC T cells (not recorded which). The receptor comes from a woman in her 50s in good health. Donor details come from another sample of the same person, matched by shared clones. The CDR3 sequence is CASSYSRWANYGYTF.